This TCR beta chain was profiled in a study of neurological immune-mediated disorders. Study-wide results and limits: None of the CDR3 amino acid sequences of expanded clones recurred across subjects, suggesting private repertoires in all groups.

V was pared by 2 bases and J by 1 base, with 20 bases between. The CDR3 is 18 amino acids. Germline V CDR1 and CDR2: MDHEN, SYDVKM. It was by 5'RACE with 10-nucleotide random UMIs that the cDNA was made. One entry per CDR3 protein results from TCRdb running MiXCR on the 5' RACE reads. The sample has approximately 74,000 distinct CDR3 sequences, roughly 10% seen once. In its sample, this clonotype was seen many times. Its specificity is not known. PBMCs stored at -80 C, 2 million in total, were the source of the unsorted libraries. The chain is built from TRBV28 and TRBJ1-1; TRBD1 might be the D (5 bases). Material: PBMCs. This receptor was identified in a man aged 45-65 years in good health. The CDR3 reads CASSLEGSGSRGNTEAFF. The DNA for the CDR3 is TGTGCCAGCAGTTTAGAGGGGTCGGGATCGAGGGGGAACACTGAAGCTTTCTTT.